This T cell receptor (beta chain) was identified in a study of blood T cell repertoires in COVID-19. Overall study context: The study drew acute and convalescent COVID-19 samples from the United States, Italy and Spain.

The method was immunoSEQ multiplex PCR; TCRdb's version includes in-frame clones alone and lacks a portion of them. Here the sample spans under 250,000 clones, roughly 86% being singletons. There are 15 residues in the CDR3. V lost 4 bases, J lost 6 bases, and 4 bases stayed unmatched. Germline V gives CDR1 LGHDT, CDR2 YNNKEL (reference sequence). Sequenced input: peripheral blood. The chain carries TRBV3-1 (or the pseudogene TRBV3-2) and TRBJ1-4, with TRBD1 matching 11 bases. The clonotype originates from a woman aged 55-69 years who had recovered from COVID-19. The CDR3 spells CASSLMDRGHEKLFF. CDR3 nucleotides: TGTGCCAGCAGCCTCATGGACAGGGGGCATGAAAAACTGTTTTTT.